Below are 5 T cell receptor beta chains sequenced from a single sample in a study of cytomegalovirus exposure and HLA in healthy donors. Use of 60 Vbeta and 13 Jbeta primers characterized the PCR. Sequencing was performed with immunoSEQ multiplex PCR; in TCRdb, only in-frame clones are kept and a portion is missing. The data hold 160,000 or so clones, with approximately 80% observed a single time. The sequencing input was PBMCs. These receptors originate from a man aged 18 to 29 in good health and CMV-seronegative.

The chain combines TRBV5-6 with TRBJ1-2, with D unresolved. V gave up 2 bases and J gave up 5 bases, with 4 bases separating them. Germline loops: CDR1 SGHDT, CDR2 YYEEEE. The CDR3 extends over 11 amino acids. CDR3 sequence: CASSFSYGYTF. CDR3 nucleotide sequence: TGTGCCAGCAGCTTCTCGTATGGCTACACCTTC. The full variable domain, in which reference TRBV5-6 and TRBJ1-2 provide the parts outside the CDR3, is DAGVTQSPTHLIKTRGQQVTLRCSPKSGHDTVSWYQQALGQGPQFIFQYYEEEERQRGNFPDRFSGHQFPNYSSELNVNALLLGDSALYLCASSFSYGYTFGSGTRLTVV.

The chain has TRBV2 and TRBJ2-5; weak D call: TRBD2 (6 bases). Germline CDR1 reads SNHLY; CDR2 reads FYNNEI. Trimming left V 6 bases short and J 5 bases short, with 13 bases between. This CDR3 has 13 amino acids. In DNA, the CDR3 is TGTGCCAGCAGCTACTGGGGGGTTGAGACCCAGTACTTC. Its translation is CASSYWGVETQYF. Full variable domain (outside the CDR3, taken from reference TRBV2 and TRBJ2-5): EPEVTQTPSHQVTQMGQEVILRCVPISNHLYFYWYRQILGQKVEFLVSFYNNEISEKSEIFDDQFSVERPDGSNFTLKIRSTKLEDSAMYFCASSYWGVETQYFGPGTRLLVL.

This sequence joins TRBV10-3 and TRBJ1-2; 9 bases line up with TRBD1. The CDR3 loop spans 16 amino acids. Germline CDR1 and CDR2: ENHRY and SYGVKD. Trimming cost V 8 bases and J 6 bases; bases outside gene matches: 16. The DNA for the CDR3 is TGTGCCATCGCCGGAACAGGGGGCGAGTCGTCCCATGGCTACACCTTC. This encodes CAIAGTGGESSHGYTF.

CDR3 sequence: CASREAGGPVIAGGEQYF. The CDR3 bases are TGTGCCAGCAGGGAGGCGGGAGGGCCTGTCATCGCGGGTGGCGAGCAGTACTTC. The chain uses TRBV28 and TRBJ2-7, with 9 bases matching TRBD2. The J segment lost 6 bases and the V segment lost 6 bases, leaving 21 bases of the junction unmatched. CDR1 is MDHEN and CDR2 is SYDVKM in the germline V gene. The CDR3 is 18 residues long.

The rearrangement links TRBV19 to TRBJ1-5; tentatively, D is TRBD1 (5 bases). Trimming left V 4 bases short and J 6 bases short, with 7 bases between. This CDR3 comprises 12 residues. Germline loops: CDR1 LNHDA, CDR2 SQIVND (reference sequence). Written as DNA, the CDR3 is TGTGCCAGTAGTACCGGGGGTCAGCCCCAGCATTTT. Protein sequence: CASSTGGQPQHF.